These T cell receptor beta chains were read from a single sample in a study of technical replicates of blood from a few donors. TCRdb keeps only in-frame clones here, not all; method: immunoSEQ multiplex PCR. Here the sample spans approximately 69,000 clones, approximately 97% being singletons. Sequencing input: T cells isolated from PBMCs. These TCRs come from a human donor in good health. Both conserved end residues are part of each CDR3. The D gene is left open where the match is weak. Clone size, where shown, is once, few, many, or a class for clones that have expanded.

.	TRBV5-1	TRBJ2-1	TRBD2	CASSSTLGGANNEQFF	TGCGCCAGCAGCTCTACCCTCGGGGGGGCAAACAATGAGCAGTTCTTC
.	TRBV5-4	TRBJ1-1	TRBD1	CASSSRTGETEAFF	TGTGCCAGCAGCTCCCGGACAGGGGAAACTGAAGCTTTCTTT
.	TRBV14	TRBJ2-7	TRBD1	CASSQLQRDRGSYEQYF	TGTGCCAGCAGCCAACTCCAGAGAGACAGGGGGTCCTACGAGCAGTACTTC
once	TRBV7-9	TRBJ1-1	.	CASSSLDRNTEAFF	TGTGCCAGCAGCTCTTTGGACAGGAACACTGAAGCTTTCTTT
.	TRBV28	TRBJ1-2	TRBD1	CASSSTGTANYGYTF	TGTGCCAGCAGTTCTACCGGGACAGCGAACTATGGCTACACCTTC
.	TRBV19	TRBJ2-7	TRBD2	CASSMLAGIYEQYF	TGTGCCAGTAGTATGCTAGCGGGAATTTACGAGCAGTACTTC
.	TRBV27	TRBJ1-2	.	CASSPMVGVNYGYTF	TGTGCCAGCAGTCCAATGGTCGGGGTTAACTATGGCTACACCTTC
.	TRBV12-5	TRBJ2-2	.	CASGEVVANTGELFF	TGTGCTAGTGGTGAGGTCGTGGCGAACACCGGGGAGCTGTTTTTT
.	TRBV2	TRBJ2-7	TRBD1	CASTGTAAYEQYF	TGTGCCAGCACCGGGACAGCCGCCTACGAGCAGTACTTC
.	TRBV28	TRBJ2-1	.	CASSFPLTLGHSVHEQFF	TGTGCCAGCAGTTTTCCCCTCACTTTGGGCCATAGCGTCCATGAGCAGTTCTTC
.	TRBV25-1	TRBJ1-1	.	CASSILHDSRNTEAFF	TGTGCCAGCAGCATCCTACACGACAGTAGGAACACTGAAGCTTTCTTT
.	TRBV29-1	TRBJ1-2	.	CSVLTDYGYTF	TGCAGCGTTCTGACAGATTATGGCTACACCTTC
.	TRBV9	TRBJ2-7	.	CASSDGRQADPYEQYF	TGTGCCAGCAGCGACGGAAGACAGGCGGACCCTTACGAGCAGTACTTC
.	TRBV2	TRBJ1-2	TRBD1	CASSSGQRYGYTF	TGTGCCAGCAGTTCGGGACAGCGCTATGGCTACACCTTC
few	TRBV7-8	TRBJ2-7	TRBD1	CASSSRDRTYEQYF	TGTGCCAGCAGCTCCCGGGACAGAACATACGAGCAGTACTTC
.	TRBV4-2	TRBJ2-2	.	CASSQAITGSNTGELFF	TGTGCCAGCAGCCAAGCGATAACAGGCTCGAACACCGGGGAGCTGTTTTTT
.	TRBV4-1	TRBJ2-7	.	CASSQGPDRPNSYEQYF	TGCGCCAGCAGCCAAGGTCCCGACAGGCCCAACTCCTACGAGCAGTACTTC
.	TRBV11-2	TRBJ1-2	.	CASSFFQGHGYTF	TGTGCCAGCAGCTTCTTCCAGGGCCATGGCTACACCTTC
.	TRBV6-1	TRBJ1-2	.	CASSEAFDSNYGYTF	TGTGCCAGCAGTGAAGCATTCGACTCTAACTATGGCTACACCTTC
.	TRBV4-1	TRBJ1-5	TRBD1	CASSRGDRDISQPQHF	TGCGCCAGCAGCCGCGGGGACAGGGATATAAGTCAGCCCCAGCATTTT
.	TRBV28	TRBJ2-5	TRBD1	CASSLFLTRNRGQWGKTQYF	TGTGCCAGCAGTTTATTTCTGACGAGAAACAGGGGGCAGTGGGGGAAGACCCAGTACTTC
.	TRBV6-5	TRBJ2-7	.	CASRLGVGRGVEQYF	TGTGCCAGCAGATTGGGCGTGGGGCGCGGGGTCGAGCAGTACTTC
once	TRBV4-2	TRBJ1-5	.	CASSPGDGVINQPQHF	TGTGCCAGCAGCCCGGGAGACGGTGTAATCAATCAGCCCCAGCATTTT
.	TRBV11-2	TRBJ1-1	TRBD1	CASRGQGNGAEAFF	TGTGCCAGCAGGGGACAGGGGAACGGGGCTGAAGCTTTCTTT
.	TRBV30	TRBJ1-5	.	CAWSAGQRNQPQHF	TGTGCCTGGAGTGCCGGACAGCGCAATCAGCCCCAGCATTTT
.	TRBV27	TRBJ2-1	TRBD2	CASSLGGLAGYRDEQFF	TGTGCCAGCAGTTTAGGGGGCCTAGCGGGATATCGCGATGAGCAGTTCTTC
.	TRBV9	TRBJ2-7	.	CASSVYGSSYEQYF	TGTGCCAGCAGCGTGTACGGGTCCTCCTACGAGCAGTACTTC
.	TRBV2	TRBJ2-5	TRBD1	CASRDRDRETQYF	TGTGCCAGCCGGGACAGGGATCGGGAGACCCAGTACTTC
.	TRBV28	TRBJ2-7	TRBD2	CASSFLAGVHEQYF	TGTGCCAGCAGTTTTCTAGCGGGAGTCCACGAGCAGTACTTC
.	TRBV5-6	TRBJ2-1	.	CASSLPSGQLSGQFF	TGTGCCAGCAGCCTGCCTTCAGGACAGTTGTCGGGTCAGTTCTTC
.	TRBV9	TRBJ1-3	.	CASSVGPGTLSGNTIYF	TGTGCCAGCAGCGTAGGGCCCGGGACACTCTCTGGAAACACCATATATTTT
.	TRBV7-9	TRBJ1-2	.	CASSPTVFRYGYTF	TGTGCCAGCAGCCCGACAGTATTTCGCTATGGCTACACCTTC
.	TRBV7-2	TRBJ2-1	TRBD2	CASSLPGLAAPILDEQFF	TGTGCCAGCAGCTTACCAGGACTAGCGGCCCCGATTCTGGATGAGCAGTTCTTC
once	TRBV5-5	TRBJ2-2	TRBD1	CASSLGQGSAGELFF	TGTGCCAGCAGCTTAGGACAGGGGTCAGCCGGGGAGCTGTTTTTT
.	TRBV27	TRBJ2-5	.	CASSFSSRETQYF	TGTGCCAGCAGTTTTAGTAGTAGAGAGACCCAGTACTTC
.	TRBV6-5	TRBJ2-7	TRBD1	CASKMGRAGGRSEYF	TGTGCCAGCAAAATGGGGCGGGCAGGGGGCCGCTCGGAATACTTC
.	TRBV19	TRBJ1-2	TRBD1	CASSYTGGAGGYTF	TGTGCCAGTAGCTATACAGGGGGCGCGGGCGGCTACACCTTC
.	TRBV19	TRBJ1-6	TRBD1	CASSATTGGPYNSPLHF	TGTGCCAGTAGTGCAACGACAGGGGGCCCTTATAATTCACCCCTCCACTTT
.	TRBV7-9	TRBJ1-6	.	CASRPGPGKDSPLHF	TGTGCCAGCAGGCCGGGTCCGGGAAAAGATTCACCCCTCCACTTT
once	TRBV5-4	TRBJ2-2	.	CASSLKQGTITGELFF	TGTGCCAGCAGCTTGAAACAGGGAACCATCACCGGGGAGCTGTTTTTT
.	TRBV7-9	TRBJ2-1	.	CASSPDRLSYNEQFF	TGTGCCAGCAGTCCGGACAGATTATCCTACAATGAGCAGTTCTTC
once	TRBV5-1	TRBJ2-3	.	CASSFGGSTDTQYF	TGCGCCAGCAGCTTCGGGGGAAGCACAGATACGCAGTATTTT
.	TRBV10-3	TRBJ2-5	.	CAISEAETQYF	TGTGCCATCAGTGAGGCGGAGACCCAGTACTTC
.	TRBV11-3	TRBJ2-7	TRBD1	CASSSRQGYEQYF	TGTGCCAGCAGCTCACGACAGGGCTACGAGCAGTACTTC
.	TRBV5-1	TRBJ2-5	.	CASSPAVGRQETQYF	TGCGCCAGCAGCCCGGCGGTCGGCAGACAAGAGACCCAGTACTTC